The present entry profiles one TCR beta chain with its context. Germline loops: CDR1 SNHLY, CDR2 FYNNEI. The CDR3 has 14 amino acids. The germline V and J ends were trimmed by 7 bases and 1 base, with 13 bases remaining between them. TCRdb keeps only in-frame clones here, not all; method: immunoSEQ multiplex PCR. This repertoire shows about 49,000 clones, about 94% found once; its top ten account for about 3.6%. The source of the sample is a study of technical replicates of blood from a few donors. The receptor's source is a human donor in good health. Some clones in this sample may be carry-over from other donors' samples. Sequences were obtained from PBMCs. The chain links TRBV2 to TRBJ1-1; D not resolved. The CDR3 is CASNLLPRNTEAFF. In DNA, the CDR3 is TGTGCCAGCAATTTACTGCCCCGGAACACTGAAGCTTTCTTT. Full variable domain (outside the CDR3, taken from reference TRBV2 and TRBJ1-1): EPEVTQTPSHQVTQMGQEVILRCVPISNHLYFYWYRQILGQKVEFLVSFYNNEISEKSEIFDDQFSVERPDGSNFTLKIRSTKLEDSAMYFCASNLLPRNTEAFFGQGTRLTVV.